The 7 T cell receptor beta chains below were found in one sample sequenced in a study of T-cell reconstitution after alpha-beta-depleted transplantation in children. Unique molecular identifiers were used in preparing the TCRbeta library. TCRdb processed the PCR reads anew with MiXCR; each CDR3 protein has one entry. This sample yields about 210,000 distinct CDR3 sequences, of which approximately 19% are seen a single time; 35% to 50% belongs to the top ten. This specimen consisted of PBMCs, mostly from graft donor cells, obtained 360 days after TCRalphabeta/CD19-depleted stem cell transplant. Receptors were obtained from a male patient aged 2 to 9 who had a stem cell transplant for acute lymphoblastic leukemia, so the T cells may come from the graft donor.

This rearrangement joins TRBV12-3 or TRBV12-4 to TRBJ2-1; the D call may be TRBD1 or TRBD2 (6 bases each). This CDR3 spans 19 amino acids. V was cut by 7 bases and J by 6 bases, with 31 bases left in between. The CDR3: CASIPRRDIGGTIGNEQFF. CDR3 bases: TGTGCCAGCATACCTCGGAGGGACATTGGAGGGACAATAGGCAATGAGCAGTTCTTC.

This clonotype was observed a handful of times. The CDR3 nucleotides read TGCAGTGCCGGGAGACTCGGTAATACGCAGTATTTT. Its protein is CSAGRLGNTQYF. The J gene is TRBJ2-3, the V gene TRBV20-1; tentative D call: TRBD2 (6 bases). The CDR3 length is 12 residues. Germline loops: CDR1 DFQATT, CDR2 SNEGSKA (reference sequence). Trimming removed 6 bases from V and 7 bases from J, with 14 bases in between.

V and J are TRBV27 and TRBJ2-3; D is possibly TRBD2 (6 bases). CDR3 length: 11 amino acids. CDR1 MNHEY and CDR2 SMNVEV come from the germline V gene (reference sequence). V lost 4 bases to trimming and J lost 10 bases, with 9 bases between them. CDR3 sequence (DNA): TGTGCCAGCAGTTGGCGGGGATCGCAGTATTTT. As protein: CASSWRGSQYF.

There are a few counts of this clonotype. The rearrangement links TRBV18 to TRBJ2-2; either TRBD1 or TRBD2 may supply D (6 bases each). This CDR3 spans 16 amino acids. With 2 bases removed from V and 5 bases from J, the gap between germline ends came to 15 bases. Germline V gene lookup returns CDR1 KGHSH and CDR2 LQKENI. The CDR3 is CASSPAGQGTTGELFF. The CDR3 DNA reads as TGTGCCAGCTCACCAGCGGGACAAGGAACGACCGGGGAGCTGTTTTTT.

Only one count was recorded for this clonotype. The chain carries TRBV28 and TRBJ2-1; D is possibly TRBD1 or TRBD2 (5 bases each). The CDR3 spans 18 residues. Germline V CDR1 and CDR2: MDHEN, SYDVKM. Trimming pared 8 bases from V and 0 bases from J, leaving 23 bases between. The DNA for the CDR3 is TGTGCCAGCCCCCGAGGGGTGGCGAATTGGGACTCCTACAATGAGCAGTTCTTC. Its translation is CASPRGVANWDSYNEQFF.

This clonotype has only a few counts. The rearrangement joins TRBV12-3 or TRBV12-4 to TRBJ1-2; D remains unclear. This CDR3 is built from 11 residues. Trimming shortened V by 6 bases and J by 7 bases, and 9 bases separated the two germline ends. Written as DNA, the CDR3 is TGTGCCAGCAGCCACCGGGGTGGCTACACCTTC. Protein product: CASSHRGGYTF.

Only a few counts were recorded for this clonotype. The chain employs TRBV29-1 and TRBJ1-1; no definite D call. The ends were cut back, 4 bases at V and 1 base at J, with 10 bases in the middle. From germline, CDR1 is SQVTM and CDR2 ANQGSEA. CDR3 length: 13 amino acids. The CDR3 loop is CSVVGMGNTEAFF. The CDR3 nucleotides read TGCAGCGTTGTCGGGATGGGGAACACTGAAGCTTTCTTT. Variable domain in full (rest from reference TRBV29-1 and TRBJ1-1): SAVISQKPSRDICQRGTSLTIQCQVDSQVTMMFWYRQQPGQSLTLIATANQGSEATYESGFVIDKFPISRPNLTFSTLTVSNMSPEDSSIYLCSVVGMGNTEAFFGQGTRLTVV.